What follows describes a single T cell receptor (beta chain). No cognate antigen has been identified for it. Within one base of it there is no much larger clone, and no base qualities were kept. This record comes from a study of technical replicates of blood from a handful of donors (dated by TCRdb to 2017 to 2019). Library preparation was by the immunoSEQ multiplex PCR assay. The source is immuneACCESS, and TCRdb retained only in-frame sequences with V and J called. Part of the clones is not carried over; for the studies checked, unresolved V genes explain less than half of this, and the remainder is unexplained. For this sample the table gives under 85,000 clones, of which 80% to 95% were detected only once. Jointly, the top ten make up around 0.37% of the sample. From the germline V gene, CDR1 is MNHNS and CDR2 is SASEGT. V lost 4 bases and J lost 5 bases; the stretch between them is 12 bases long. The CDR3, from cysteine to phenylalanine, totals 14 residues. Kept here is only the CDR3 DNA, which spans 42 bases and is read in frame from base 1.

The sample was T cells isolated from PBMCs. The chain links TRBV6-1 with TRBJ1-5, with an unclear D gene assignment. This sequence originates from a human donor in good health. Some clones in this sample may be carry-over from other donors' samples. The CDR3 region reads CASSARGRDQPQHF. The DNA reads as follows: TGTGCCAGCAGTGCAAGAGGGCGAGATCAGCCCCAGCATTTT.